The rows below give T cell receptor beta chains drawn from one sample of a study of T cell responses to AZD1222 COVID-19 vaccine. Repertoires were generated with immunoSEQ multiplex PCR, while TCRdb's copy carries only in-frame clones and drops some. The sample records 130,000 or so clones, roughly 88% being singletons. The source material was peripheral blood, sampled 28 days after the second AZD1222 dose. The receptors shown here come from an adult who received the AZD1222 COVID-19 vaccine. Both conserved end residues are part of each CDR3.

v_call,cdr3_aa
TRBV7-9,CASSFGADYGQYF
TRBV10-3,CAIKGSSGQETQYF
TRBV6-5,CASSSGGGNTIYF
TRBV5-1,CASSQSGTGANTIYF
TRBV5-1,CASSLGLAVNEQFF
TRBV7-9,CASSRTGYEQYF
TRBV27,CASRKLQGAQNYGYTF
TRBV5-1,CASSGASGYNEQFF
TRBV11-3,CASSTSGDQPQHF
TRBV10-1,CASSHRDRGAEAFF
TRBV18,CASSPQGAWETQYF
TRBV3-1/TRBV3-2,CASSRAGDDQPQHF
TRBV4-1,CASSQGTSTSTDTQYF
TRBV6-1,CASSEIDNSYEQYF
TRBV18,CASSLLAGVGETQYF
TRBV7-2,CASSFRPGTGVGGNFEAFF
TRBV7-2,CASTRVGTEAFF
TRBV10-1,CASSENRNTEAFF
TRBV25-1,CASSERLAGGFHEQFF
TRBV6-5,CASSSRTPSGNTIYF
TRBV6-5,CASSYSRLDQEQYF
TRBV3-1/TRBV3-2,CASSPRTAGANVLTF
TRBV6-5,CASSRSIVVNEQFF
TRBV10-1,CASSAGLNQPQHF
TRBV27,CASSFLGPQETQYF
TRBV18,CASSPQGSPNYGYTF
TRBV2,CASNYETSTDTQYF
TRBV3-1/TRBV3-2,CASSPHRTGAGEQFF
TRBV25-1,CASSWQNYGYTF
TRBV5-1,CASSPERRFQVQYF
TRBV5-1,CASSQGQGNSPLHF
TRBV11-3,CASSLEAGSHNEQFF
TRBV7-3,CASSLGSRSGQETQYF
TRBV7-8,CASSLGIAVNEQFF
TRBV11-2,CASSLATEGDTQYF
TRBV19,CASSIFPVGTEKQYF
TRBV28,CASSQQLTEAFF
TRBV7-8,CASSLFRDPPAEAFF
TRBV27,CASSQLAGQGTGELFF
TRBV10-1,CASSESIPPKGTKTYEQYF
TRBV18,CASSSGDYGYTF
TRBV12-3/TRBV12-4,CASSRRAGEKLFF
TRBV19,CASSIDIGRDYGYTF
TRBV3-1/TRBV3-2,CASSPRGGESVYGYTF
TRBV18,CASSRSRDRGDNQPQHF
TRBV19,CASSNDGRAGDTQYF
TRBV18,CASSQTKQDQPQHF